A selection of T cell receptor beta chains follows, all from one sample in a study of cytomegalovirus exposure and HLA in healthy donors. Measured with immunoSEQ multiplex PCR; TCRdb has only the in-frame clones, and not every one. The sample shows about 160,000 clones, approximately 78% of them seen only once. Sample: PBMCs. The receptor set was obtained from a woman younger than 35 in good health and CMV-seronegative. The CDR3 runs from the conserved cysteine through the conserved F or W. D genes are given only for firm matches. The size entry is marked missing in some rows and otherwise reads once, few, many or a size class.

abundance,v_gene,d_gene,j_gene,CDR3nt,CDR3aa
once,TRBV27,TRBD2,TRBJ2-1,TGTGCCAGCAGTCTTAGCGGGGCCAGCTCCTACAATGAGCAGTTCTTC,CASSLSGASSYNEQFF
-,TRBV5-4,-,TRBJ2-3,TGTGCCAGCAGCCCGGTGCCCACAGATACGCAGTATTTT,CASSPVPTDTQYF
-,TRBV10-3,-,TRBJ1-2,TGTGCCATCAGGGGCTACCACTATGGCTACACCTTC,CAIRGYHYGYTF
-,TRBV19,-,TRBJ2-3,TGTGCCAGTAGTATAGAAGCTTCTAGCACAGATACGCAGTATTTT,CASSIEASSTDTQYF
few,TRBV2,-,TRBJ2-1,TGTGCCAGCGCAGAAGTCCTTAATCAGCAGTTCTTC,CASAEVLNQQFF
-,TRBV25-1,TRBD1,TRBJ1-1,TGTGCCAGCAGTGGGACAGGGGGCCCCGGGGACACTGAAGCTTTCTTT,CASSGTGGPGDTEAFF
-,TRBV11-2,-,TRBJ2-5,TGTGCCAGCAGCTTAGGGCAGGGTCAAGAGACCCAGTACTTC,CASSLGQGQETQYF
-,TRBV7-9,-,TRBJ2-7,TGTGCCAGCAGCTATTTAGAGGGTTTGTACTTC,CASSYLEGLYF
-,TRBV7-9,-,TRBJ2-2,TGTGCCAGCAGCTTATTTAATACCGGGGAGCTGTTTTTT,CASSLFNTGELFF
-,TRBV30,TRBD2,TRBJ2-5,TGTGCCTGGTTTCCTAGCGGGGAGGGGGAGCAAGAGACCCAGTACTTC,CAWFPSGEGEQETQYF
-,TRBV27,TRBD2,TRBJ2-1,TGTGCCACCAGGGAGACTAGCGGGGGCCAGAGGGCAAGGAATGAGCAGTTCTTC,CATRETSGGQRARNEQFF
few,TRBV7-2,TRBD2,TRBJ2-3,TGTGCCAGCAGCTTAGGTGGTGCGGGAGTAACAGATACGCAGTATTTT,CASSLGGAGVTDTQYF
-,TRBV5-1,TRBD1,TRBJ2-7,TGCGCCAGCAGCTTGGCCACCGGGACAGGGGCTAGAAACTACGAGCAGTACTTC,CASSLATGTGARNYEQYF
-,TRBV5-1,TRBD1,TRBJ2-7,TGCGCCAGCAGCGCCGGACAGGGCGGGACCTACGAGCAGTACTTC,CASSAGQGGTYEQYF
-,TRBV7-2,-,TRBJ2-5,TGTGCCAGCAGCTTTGCTTCTAGCCCCCAGTACTTC,CASSFASSPQYF
-,TRBV6-1,-,TRBJ2-7,TGTGCCAGCAGTGAGGTCAGCCAGGGAAACGAGCAGTACTTC,CASSEVSQGNEQYF
-,TRBV29-1,-,TRBJ2-1,TGCAGCGTTAAGAAGCACCCGGGAACCAACACCTACAATGAGCAGTTCTTC,CSVKKHPGTNTYNEQFF
medium-sized,TRBV19,TRBD1,TRBJ2-7,TGTGCCAGTGCCGGACAGGAGCCCTACGAGCAGTACTTC,CASAGQEPYEQYF
-,TRBV28,TRBD1,TRBJ1-1,TGTGCCAGCAGTTCGGACAGGGTGGAAACAGGAAGCACTGAAGCTTTCTTT,CASSSDRVETGSTEAFF
-,TRBV30,-,TRBJ1-1,TGTGCCTCTAACCCCCGGGTCGCTGAAGCTTTCTTT,CASNPRVAEAFF
-,TRBV28,TRBD1,TRBJ1-4,TGTGCCAGCAGTCCCTCCGGAGGGCAGGGGGTTGAAAAACTGTTTTTT,CASSPSGGQGVEKLFF